Given below is one T cell receptor (beta chain) in context. Antigen unknown. Amplified regions were TCR beta CDR3 sequences from RNA transcripts. RT-PCR in the first round (using the HTBI primer set) targeted the TCR CDR3. TCRdb re-called the multiplex PCR reads with MiXCR, one entry per CDR3 protein. The sample carries hundreds of thousands of distinct CDR3 sequences, approximately 18% recorded once. The sample originates from a study of T cells in Graves' hyperthyroidism and ophthalmopathy. Study-wide context: Initial diagnosis, before any treatment, was when peripheral blood was collected. Overall study results and limits: Among clonotypes expanded in thyroid above 0.001, most were also found in blood. Before onset, by a median of 6.5 months, the model predicted ophthalmopathy.

The sample was blood. The sequence was collected from a woman aged 45-60 years with Graves' hyperthyroidism that later progressed to Graves' ophthalmopathy.

Written as DNA, the CDR3 is TGTGCCAGCAGTTACCCGAATGAAAAACTGTTTTTT. This sequence encodes CASSYPNEKLFF. The chain has TRBV6-6 and TRBJ1-4; D unresolved. Germline V gene lookup returns CDR1 MNHNY and CDR2 SVGAGI (reference sequence). With 2 bases removed from V and 5 bases from J, the gap between germline ends came to 3 bases. The CDR3 runs 12 residues.